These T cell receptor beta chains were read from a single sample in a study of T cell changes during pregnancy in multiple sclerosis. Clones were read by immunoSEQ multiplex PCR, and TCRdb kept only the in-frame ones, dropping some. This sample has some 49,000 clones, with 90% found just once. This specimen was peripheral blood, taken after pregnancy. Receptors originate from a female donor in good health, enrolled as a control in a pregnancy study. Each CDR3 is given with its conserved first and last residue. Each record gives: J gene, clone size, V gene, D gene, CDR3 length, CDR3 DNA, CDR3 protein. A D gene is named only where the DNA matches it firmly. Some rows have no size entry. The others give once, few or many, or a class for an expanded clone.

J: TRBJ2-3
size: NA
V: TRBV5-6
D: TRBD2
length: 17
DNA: TGTGCCAGCAGCTTGGAGGTGGTTAGCGGGGGGGCAGATACGCAGTATTTT
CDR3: CASSLEVVSGGADTQYF

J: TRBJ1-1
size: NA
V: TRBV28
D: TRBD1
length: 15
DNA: TGTGCCAGCAGTTTCGAGGGACAGGTGAACACTGAAGCTTTCTTT
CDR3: CASSFEGQVNTEAFF

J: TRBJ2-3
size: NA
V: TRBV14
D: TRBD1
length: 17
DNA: TGTGCCAGCAGCCCCCGACAGGGGAGATTGGGGACAGATACGCAGTATTTT
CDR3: CASSPRQGRLGTDTQYF

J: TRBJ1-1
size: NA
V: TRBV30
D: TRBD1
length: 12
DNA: TGTGCCTGGACCGGAGACAGGGGGCCGCCTTTCTTT
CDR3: CAWTGDRGPPFF

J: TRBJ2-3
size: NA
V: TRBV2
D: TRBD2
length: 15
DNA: TGTGCCAGCAGTGTCGTGACTAGCGGGGGGGATACGCAGTATTTT
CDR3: CASSVVTSGGDTQYF

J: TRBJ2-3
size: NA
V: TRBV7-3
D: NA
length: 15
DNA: TGTGCCAGCAGCCCCCTGGGTGGAGGCACAGATACGCAGTATTTT
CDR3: CASSPLGGGTDTQYF

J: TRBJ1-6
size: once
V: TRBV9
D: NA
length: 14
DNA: TGTGCCAGCAGCTTGGGGGGGCTTAATTCACCCCTCCACTTT
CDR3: CASSLGGLNSPLHF

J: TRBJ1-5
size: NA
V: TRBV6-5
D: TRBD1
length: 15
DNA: TGTGCCAGCAGAGTAGGACAGGGAATCAATCAGCCCCAGCATTTT
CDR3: CASRVGQGINQPQHF

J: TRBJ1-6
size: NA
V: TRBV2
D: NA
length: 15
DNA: TGTGCCAGCAGTGACCGGGAGGGGTATAATTCACCCCTCCACTTT
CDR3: CASSDREGYNSPLHF

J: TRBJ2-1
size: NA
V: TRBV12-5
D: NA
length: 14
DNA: TGTGCTAGTGGTTTGGGGGGCCTCAACAATGAGCAGTTCTTC
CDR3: CASGLGGLNNEQFF

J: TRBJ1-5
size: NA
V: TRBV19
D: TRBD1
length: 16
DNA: TGTGCCAGTACAAAGGCGACAGGGGTCCCAAATCAGCCCCAGCATTTT
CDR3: CASTKATGVPNQPQHF

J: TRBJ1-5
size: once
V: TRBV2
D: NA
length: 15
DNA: TGTGCCAGCAGTGAGTCTGACGGGTCCTATCAGCCCCAGCATTTT
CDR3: CASSESDGSYQPQHF

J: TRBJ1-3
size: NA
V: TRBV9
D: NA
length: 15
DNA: TGTGCCAGCAGCGCCGGGGGGTCTGTTGGAAACACCATATATTTT
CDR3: CASSAGGSVGNTIYF

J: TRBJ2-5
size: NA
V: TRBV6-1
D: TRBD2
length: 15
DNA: TGTGCCAGCAGCCTGACTAGCGGGGGGGCTGAGACCCAGTACTTC
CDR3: CASSLTSGGAETQYF

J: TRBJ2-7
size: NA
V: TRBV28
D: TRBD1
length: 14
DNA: TGTGCCAGCAGTTCAGTAGGGGGCCCCCTCGAGCAGTACTTC
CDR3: CASSSVGGPLEQYF

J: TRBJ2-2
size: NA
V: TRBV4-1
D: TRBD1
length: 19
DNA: TGCGCCAGCAGCCAAGAGACGGCAGGGGGCCAGCTATCCACCGGGGAGCTGTTTTTT
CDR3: CASSQETAGGQLSTGELFF

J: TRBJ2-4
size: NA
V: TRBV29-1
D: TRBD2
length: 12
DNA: TGCAGCGGCCGGGAGGGGAAAAACATTCAGTACTTC
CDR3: CSGREGKNIQYF

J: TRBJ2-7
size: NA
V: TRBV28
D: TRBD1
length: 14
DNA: TGTGCCAGCAGGACGACAGGGCGCTCCTACGAGCAGTACTTC
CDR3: CASRTTGRSYEQYF

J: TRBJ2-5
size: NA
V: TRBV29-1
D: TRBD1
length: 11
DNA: TGCAGCGTTGGGACAGGGGGGACCCAGTACTTC
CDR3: CSVGTGGTQYF

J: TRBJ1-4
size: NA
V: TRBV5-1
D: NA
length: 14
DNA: TGCGCCAGCAGCTCACAGGGATTTAATGAAAAACTGTTTTTT
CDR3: CASSSQGFNEKLFF